The source of this TCR beta chain is a study of cytomegalovirus exposure and HLA in healthy donors. Whole-study findings and limits: The authors judged a highly shared variant cluster likely a sequencing artifact.

PCR was performed using 60 Vbeta and 13 Jbeta primers. Repertoires were generated with immunoSEQ multiplex PCR, while TCRdb's copy carries only in-frame clones and drops some. The profile shows fewer than 110,000 clones, less than 80% of them singletons. In the case of this clone: Antigen: not known.

This sequence originates from a man in his forties or fifties in good health and CMV-seronegative. The sample was PBMCs.

The CDR3 is CASSQAITRVFSYGYTF. The CDR3 DNA reads TGCGCCAGCAGCCAAGCGATAACCAGGGTTTTTTCCTATGGCTACACCTTC. V usage is TRBV4-1 and J usage is TRBJ1-2, with D possibly matching TRBD1 (5 bases). Germline CDR1 is MGHRA and CDR2 is YSYEKL. V was trimmed by 1 base and J by 4 bases, leaving 19 bases between them. CDR3 length equals 17 residues.